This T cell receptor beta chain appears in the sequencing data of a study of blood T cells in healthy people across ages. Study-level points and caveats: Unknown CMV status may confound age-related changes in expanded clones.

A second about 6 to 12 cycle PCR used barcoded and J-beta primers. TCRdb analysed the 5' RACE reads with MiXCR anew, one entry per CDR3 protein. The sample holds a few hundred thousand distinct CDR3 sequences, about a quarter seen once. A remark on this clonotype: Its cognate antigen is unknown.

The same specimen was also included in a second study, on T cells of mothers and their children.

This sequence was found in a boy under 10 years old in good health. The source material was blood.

CDR3 in DNA: TGTGCCAGCAGTTTATCGTTTTTTAGGGAACGCTCCTACGAGCAGTACTTC. Translation: CASSLSFFRERSYEQYF. This chain uses TRBV27 with TRBJ2-5; D gene unclear. The assigned J gene may be wrong: the sequence end matches TRBJ2-7 better. CDR3 length: 17 amino acids. CDR1 is MNHEY, CDR2 SMNVEV, per germline (reference sequence).